This entry lists 18 T cell receptor beta chains sequenced from one sample in a study of cytomegalovirus exposure and HLA in healthy donors. A multiplex PCR was run with 60 Vbeta primers and 13 Jbeta primers. The repertoire was sequenced with immunoSEQ multiplex PCR; TCRdb's copy has only in-frame clones and lacks some. The table records 140,000 to 150,000 clones, roughly 80% of them present only once. Material: PBMCs. These receptors were taken from a man aged 35 to 55 in good health and CMV-seropositive.

J is TRBJ2-7 and V is TRBV4-2; 9 bases agree with TRBD1. The V and J ends lost 0 bases and 2 bases, in that order; junction bases with no gene match: 5. CDR3 size: 16 residues. The germline V gene encodes CDR1 LGHNA and CDR2 YNFKEQ. CDR3 loop: CASSQDGTGYPYEQYF. The CDR3 nucleotides are TGTGCCAGCAGCCAAGACGGGACAGGGTACCCCTACGAGCAGTACTTC.

V usage is TRBV28 and J usage is TRBJ1-6; 9 bases match TRBD1. The CDR3 is 16 amino acids. Germline loops: CDR1 MDHEN, CDR2 SYDVKM. V was pared by 1 base and J by 10 bases, with 8 bases of the junction left unmatched. CDR3 sequence (DNA): TGTGCCAGCAGTTTATCCCCACAGGGGGCGAGGTCACCCCTCCACTTT. Amino acid sequence: CASSLSPQGARSPLHF. Drawing the rest from reference TRBV28 and TRBJ1-6, the complete variable domain is DVKVTQSSRYLVKRTGEKVFLECVQDMDHENMFWYRQDPGLGLRLIYFSYDVKMKEKGDIPEGYSVSREKKERFSLILESASTNQTSMYLCASSLSPQGARSPLHFGNGTRLTVT.

This chain joins TRBV7-8 and TRBJ2-7; 9 bases match TRBD2. This CDR3 has 15 amino acids. Looked up from germline, CDR1 is SGHVS and CDR2 is FQNEAQ. Germline trimming cut 4 bases from V and 1 base from J; bases unmatched to any gene: 5. Here the CDR3 reads CASSSRLAESYEQYF. CDR3 sequence (DNA): TGTGCCAGCAGCTCCCGACTAGCGGAGTCCTACGAGCAGTACTTC.

The chain uses TRBV2 and TRBJ2-1; D uncertain. The CDR3 spans 12 residues. V lost 2 bases to trimming and J lost 10 bases, with 9 bases between them. The germline CDR1 and CDR2 sequences are SNHLY and FYNNEI. The CDR3, as DNA: TGTGCCAGCAGTGAAACTAATGGGGAGCAGTTCTTC. Translating it yields CASSETNGEQFF.

This clone has just a few counts. The J gene is TRBJ2-2, the V gene TRBV6-1; perhaps TRBD2 as D (6 bases). V gave up 8 bases and J gave up 3 bases, with 16 bases separating them. In germline, CDR1 is MNHNS, CDR2 SASEGT. CDR3 length equals 15 residues. CDR3 residues: CASGTGVGDTGELFF. CDR3 coding DNA: TGTGCCAGCGGCACGGGAGTAGGGGACACCGGGGAGCTGTTTTTT.

The V gene is TRBV29-1, the J gene TRBJ2-7; 7 bases are shared with TRBD1. J gave up 3 bases and V 7 bases, and 12 bases lay outside the gene matches. Per germline, CDR1 SQVTM and CDR2 ANQGSEA. CDR3 length: 14 residues. CDR3 region: CSARGPGGSYEQYF. In DNA form, the CDR3 reads TGCAGCGCACGGGGACCAGGGGGTAGCTACGAGCAGTACTTC.

This chain connects TRBV4-1 to TRBJ2-2; 8 bases agree with TRBD2. The J segment lost 7 bases and the V segment lost 0 bases, leaving 13 bases of the junction unmatched. The CDR3 consists of 18 residues. The germline V gene has CDR1 MGHRA and CDR2 YSYEKL. CDR3 protein: CASSQDPGVAGWIGELFF. CDR3 sequence (DNA): TGCGCCAGCAGCCAAGACCCCGGGGTAGCGGGATGGATCGGGGAGCTGTTTTTT.

The chain is built from TRBV23-1 and TRBJ1-3, with a possible D match to TRBD1 (6 bases). TRBV23-1 is labeled an ORF, and its function is uncertain. The length of the CDR3 is 14 residues. Trimming took 8 bases from V and 0 from J, leaving 11 bases between them. This chain's CDR3 is CASFQGNSGNTIYF. Here the CDR3 DNA reads TGCGCCAGCTTCCAGGGGAACTCTGGAAACACCATATATTTT.

The gene calls are TRBV4-1 and TRBJ2-3; D is unresolved. CDR1 is MGHRA, CDR2 YSYEKL, per germline. Deletions cut 5 bases from V and 2 bases from J, with 5 bases between. The CDR3 runs to 12 residues. The CDR3 DNA reads TGCGCCAGCAGCGCCTACACAGATACGCAGTATTTT. This gives the protein CASSAYTDTQYF.

This clone was observed a few times. The rearrangement links TRBV29-1 to TRBJ1-2, with D perhaps matching TRBD1 (6 bases). The V gene lost 6 bases and the J gene lost 1 base, with 15 bases spanning the gap. The length of the CDR3 is 14 residues. Germline values: CDR1 SQVTM, CDR2 ANQGSEA. The CDR3 region has the DNA TGCAGCGTGGCCGGGACATCCAATAACTATGGCTACACCTTC. It encodes CSVAGTSNNYGYTF.

The gene calls are TRBV6-5 and TRBJ2-5; possible D gene TRBD2, 6 bases. Trimming took off 3 bases at V and 4 bases at J, with 12 bases between the two ends. Germline V lookup: CDR1 MNHEY, CDR2 SVGAGI. This CDR3 region has 14 residues. The CDR3 protein is CASSYLGRTETQYF. The DNA for the CDR3 is TGTGCCAGCAGTTATCTCGGGAGAACAGAGACCCAGTACTTC.

The J gene is TRBJ1-2, the V gene TRBV4-1; D is undetermined. From germline, CDR1 is MGHRA and CDR2 YSYEKL. Trimming left V 0 bases short and J 8 bases short, with 16 bases between. This CDR3 is built from 15 residues. CDR3 sequence: CASSQEESPGYGYTF. The CDR3 bases are TGCGCCAGCAGCCAAGAAGAGTCCCCAGGATACGGCTACACCTTC.

V usage is TRBV7-7 and J usage is TRBJ2-1; 8 bases are shared with TRBD2. V lost 5 bases and J lost 9; bases outside the gene matches: 6. Germline CDR1 is SSHAT and CDR2 is FNYEAQ (reference sequence). The CDR3 is 13 residues long. For the CDR3, the DNA is TGTGCCAGCAGCCCTGGACTAGCCGGTGAGCAGTTCTTC. Translated: CASSPGLAGEQFF.

This clone was detected a few times. V is TRBV11-3 and J is TRBJ1-2, with no clear D. CDR1 is SGHNT and CDR2 is YENEEA in the germline V gene. V lost 4 bases to trimming and J lost 8 bases, with 14 bases between them. The CDR3 has 13 amino acids. The CDR3 protein is CASSSSLAGGYTF. In DNA form, the CDR3 reads TGTGCCAGCAGCTCTAGTCTCGCCGGGGGCTACACCTTC.

The V and J genes are TRBV18 and TRBJ2-1; TRBD1 might be the D (7 bases). There are 17 residues in the CDR3. V was trimmed by 3 bases and J by 0 bases, leaving 15 bases between them. Germline lookup yields CDR1 KGHSH and CDR2 LQKENI. The CDR3, as DNA: TGTGCCAGCTCACCGGGCGCAGGGGGGAGCTCCTACAATGAGCAGTTCTTC. Protein: CASSPGAGGSSYNEQFF.

This clone was recorded a few times. The chain recombines TRBV25-1 with TRBJ2-2; 7 nucleotides align to TRBD2. V shed 6 bases and J 1 base; nucleotides not matched to a gene: 8. The CDR3 contains 16 residues. The germline V gene encodes CDR1 MGHDK and CDR2 SYGVNS. CDR3 DNA sequence: TGTGCCAGCAGGGACGGGAGCGGGATGAACACCGGGGAGCTGTTTTTT. Translated, it gives CASRDGSGMNTGELFF.

This rearrangement joins TRBV28 to TRBJ2-7; 7 nucleotides agree with TRBD2. CDR1 is MDHEN and CDR2 is SYDVKM in the germline V gene. The trim removed 10 bases at V and 8 bases at J, leaving 17 bases unmatched. This CDR3 has 14 amino acids. The CDR3 bases are TGTGCCATAAGTAGTAGGACTAGAGAAAAGCAGCAGTACTTC. It specifies CAISSRTREKQQYF.

The chain has TRBV4-2 and TRBJ2-7; TRBD2 matches 8 bases. V shed 1 base, J shed 3 bases, and the junction held 11 bases outside the gene matches. Germline CDR1 is LGHNA and CDR2 is YNFKEQ. The CDR3 sequence is 17 residues long. In nucleotides, the CDR3 is TGTGCCAGCAGCCAAGTGAAGGGACTAGGAAACTTCTACGAGCAGTACTTC. Encoded protein: CASSQVKGLGNFYEQYF.